Described below is a single TCR beta chain sequence and its context. Its antigen is still unknown. PCR employed 60 Vbeta and 13 Jbeta primers. Method: immunoSEQ multiplex PCR; TCRdb's copy keeps in-frame clones and lacks some. The sample has more than 100,000 clones, approximately 70% seen once. The germline V gene has CDR1 MNHEY and CDR2 SMNVEV (reference sequence). V lost 6 bases to trimming and J lost 1 base, with 9 bases between them. The CDR3 length is 13 residues. The data originate from a study of cytomegalovirus exposure and HLA in healthy donors. Findings of the study overall: In an earlier analysis, about 90% or about 30%: the productive usage of most TCR beta V segments.

Sequencing used PBMCs. The receptor was isolated from a man aged 18-30 years in good health and CMV-seronegative. The chain couples TRBV27 to TRBJ2-5, with D unresolved. CDR3 amino acids: CASSSQLQETQYF. The CDR3 nucleotides are TGTGCCAGCAGCTCGCAACTCCAAGAGACCCAGTACTTC.